The sequence of this T cell receptor (beta chain) was determined in a study of blood T cell repertoires in COVID-19. Study overall: COVID-19 samples, acute and convalescent, were from the United States, Italy and Spain. PBMCs, B-cell-depleted T cells, or T cells provided the cDNA or gDNA that made up the material.

Using immunoSEQ multiplex PCR, the repertoire was profiled, and TCRdb retains in-frame clones only, with some absent. The sample carries 200,000 to 250,000 clones, 80% to 90% recorded once. Between the trimmed V and J ends, which lost 6 bases and 2 bases, there was a span of 4 bases. This CDR3 is 11 amino acids long. Sample: peripheral blood. This TCR derives from a man aged 18 to 30 with active or convalescent COVID-19. The chain carries TRBV12-3 or TRBV12-4 and TRBJ2-5; D gene unclear. CDR3 protein: CASSQQETQYF. CDR3 bases: TGTGCCAGCAGCCAGCAAGAGACCCAGTACTTC.